This T cell receptor beta chain was sequenced in a study of T cells of healthy individuals. Germline V gene data show CDR1 as LGHNA and CDR2 as YSLEER. Between the trimmed V and J ends, which lost 2 bases and 5 bases, there was a span of 15 bases. There are 15 residues in the CDR3. TCRdb recomputed calls from the 5' RACE reads with MiXCR, one row per CDR3 protein. The repertoire holds more than 85,000 distinct CDR3 sequences, roughly 18% seen once, with 6.2% in the top ten. A few counts support this clonotype. V is TRBV4-3 and J is TRBJ1-2; D uncertain. This TCR derives from a human donor in good health. CDR3 in DNA: TGCGCCAGCAGCCAAAATAGGGCCGAAGGGTATGGCTACACCTTC. It translates to CASSQNRAEGYGYTF.